The clone carrying this T cell receptor beta chain was picked up many times. The antigen is not known. TCRdb re-analysed the reads in MiXCR, keeping a single row per CDR3 protein. The sample includes about 310,000 distinct CDR3 sequences, 25% seen only once; the top ten take 13%. The source of the sample is a study of T cell repertoires in cytomegalovirus infection. Study-level information: As its CMV epitopes, the study selected recently identified HLA-C-restricted and well-studied HLA-B-restricted targets. Public TCR beta signatures indicated both CMV infection and matching HLA type. Whole-study findings and limits: Across the ex vivo response, the dominant clonotypes were HLA-C-restricted CMV-specific TCR beta clonotypes.

The clonotype comes from a human donor in good health (CMV status not recorded). Some clones in this sample may be carry-over from other donors' samples. The specimen was cultured PBMCs, collected from culture after CMV antigen stimulation.

The CDR3, as DNA: TGTGCCAGCAGGGGAGCGGGAGGGTTATACAATGAGCAGTTCTTC. Protein: CASRGAGGLYNEQFF. The V gene is TRBV7-8, the J gene TRBJ2-1, with 10 bases fitting TRBD2. The junction had 6 bases not matched to a gene; V was cut back by 6 bases and J by 4 bases. There are 15 residues in the CDR3. Germline loops: CDR1 SGHVS, CDR2 FQNEAQ.